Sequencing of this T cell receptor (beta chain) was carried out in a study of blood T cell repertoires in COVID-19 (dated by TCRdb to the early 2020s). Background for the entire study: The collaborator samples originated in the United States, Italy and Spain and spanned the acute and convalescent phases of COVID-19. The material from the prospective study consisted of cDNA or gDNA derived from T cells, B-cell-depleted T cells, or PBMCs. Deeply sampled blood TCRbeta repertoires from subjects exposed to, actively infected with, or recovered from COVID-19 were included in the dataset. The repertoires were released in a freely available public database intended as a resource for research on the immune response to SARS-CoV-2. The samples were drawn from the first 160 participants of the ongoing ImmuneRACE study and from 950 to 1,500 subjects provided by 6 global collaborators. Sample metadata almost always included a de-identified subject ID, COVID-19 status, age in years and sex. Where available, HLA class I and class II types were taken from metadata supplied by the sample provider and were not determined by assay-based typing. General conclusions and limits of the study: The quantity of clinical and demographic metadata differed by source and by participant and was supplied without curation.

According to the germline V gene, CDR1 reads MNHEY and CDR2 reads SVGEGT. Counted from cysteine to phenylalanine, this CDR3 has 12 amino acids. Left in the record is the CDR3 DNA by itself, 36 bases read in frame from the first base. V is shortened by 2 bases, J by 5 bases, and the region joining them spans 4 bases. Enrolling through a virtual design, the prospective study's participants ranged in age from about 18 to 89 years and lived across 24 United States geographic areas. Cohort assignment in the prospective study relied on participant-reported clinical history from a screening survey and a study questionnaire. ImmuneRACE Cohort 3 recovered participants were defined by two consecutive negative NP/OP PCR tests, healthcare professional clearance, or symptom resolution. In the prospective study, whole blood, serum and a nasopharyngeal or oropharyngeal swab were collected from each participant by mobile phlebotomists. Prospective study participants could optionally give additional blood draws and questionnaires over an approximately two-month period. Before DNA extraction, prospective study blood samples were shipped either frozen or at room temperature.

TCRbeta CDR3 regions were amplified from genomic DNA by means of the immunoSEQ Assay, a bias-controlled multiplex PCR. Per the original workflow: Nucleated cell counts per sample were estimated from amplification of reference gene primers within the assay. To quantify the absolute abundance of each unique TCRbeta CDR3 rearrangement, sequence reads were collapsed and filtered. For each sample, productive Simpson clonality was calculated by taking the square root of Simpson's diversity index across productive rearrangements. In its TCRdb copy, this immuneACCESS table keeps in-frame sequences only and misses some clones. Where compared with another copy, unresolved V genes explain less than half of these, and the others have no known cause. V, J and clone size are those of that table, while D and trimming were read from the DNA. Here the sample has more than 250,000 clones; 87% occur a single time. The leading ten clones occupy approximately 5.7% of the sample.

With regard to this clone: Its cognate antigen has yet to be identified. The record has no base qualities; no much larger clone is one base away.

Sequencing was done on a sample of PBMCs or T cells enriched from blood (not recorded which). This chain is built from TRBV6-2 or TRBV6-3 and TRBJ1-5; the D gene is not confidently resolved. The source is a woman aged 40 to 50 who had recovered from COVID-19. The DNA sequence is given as TGTGCCAGCAGTTACGGAGATCAGCCCCAGCATTTT. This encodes CASSYGDQPQHF.